A single sample gave rise to the 6 T cell receptor beta chains below, sequenced in a study of T cells after yellow fever vaccination (dated by TCRdb to about 2019). The protocol used for the library was 5' RACE. The instrument given in TCRdb is Illumina HiSeq 2500. TCRdb took the public reads, trimmed them with fastp at Q25, ran MiXCR for clone calling and kept in-frame beta chains. All rows with the same CDR3 protein become a single entry with the most common DNA and genes. Present in this sample are 100,000 to 150,000 distinct CDR3 sequences, around 7.7% of which were seen just once. The ten largest clones represent roughly 2.6% of the sample. The treatment or condition tag for this specimen amounts to: live attenuated yellow fever vaccine strain. The sample in question was CD4+ T cells sorted from PBMCs, obtained 10 days after the first yellow fever vaccination. The receptors were sampled from a man aged 18 to 30 who received the YFV17D yellow fever vaccine.

This clonotype has a count of ten or more. This chain links TRBV28 with TRBJ2-5; 9 positions agree with TRBD1. The germline gives CDR1 MDHEN, CDR2 SYDVKM. V lost 8 bases and J lost 6; bases outside the gene matches: 7. There are 13 residues in the CDR3. The CDR3 sequence is CASVDRGGKTQYF. The CDR3 region has the DNA TGTGCCAGCGTGGACAGGGGTGGAAAGACCCAGTACTTC.

This clonotype has only a few counts. This CDR3 is CASSLYRGRDTGELFF. CDR3 DNA sequence: TGTGCCAGCAGCTTGTATCGAGGGAGAGACACCGGGGAGCTGTTTTTT. The chain has TRBV5-4 and TRBJ2-2; a weak D match, TRBD2 (5 bases). The V gene's germline CDR1 is SGHNT and CDR2 YYREEE (reference sequence). This CDR3 region has 16 residues. Trimming took 1 base from V and 3 from J, leaving 13 bases between them.

The CDR3 sequence: CASSFAGADEPQHF. DNA of the CDR3: TGTGCCAGCAGCTTCGCAGGGGCGGACGAGCCCCAGCATTTT. The chain is built from TRBV7-2 and TRBJ1-5; D possibly corresponds to TRBD1 (6 bases). Germline-derived CDR1 and CDR2 are SGHTA and FQGNSA. This CDR3 is 14 amino acids long. V gave up 3 bases and J gave up 8 bases, with 14 bases separating them.

This clonotype was counted ten times or more. The chain combines TRBV29-1 with TRBJ1-1; D unclear. Trimming took off 0 bases at V and 1 base at J, with 18 bases between the two ends. This CDR3 region has 17 residues. Germline V lookup: CDR1 SQVTM, CDR2 ANQGSEA. CDR3 DNA: TGCAGCGTTGAAGATCTAGGACTCTCAGGATCGAACACTGAAGCTTTCTTT. The encoded protein is CSVEDLGLSGSNTEAFF.

In this sample, this clonotype turned up many times. The chain combines TRBV12-3 or TRBV12-4 with TRBJ2-2; a weak D match, TRBD1 (6 bases). V lost 5 bases and J lost 4, with 11 bases in between. The CDR3 sequence is 14 residues long. CDR3 residues: CASSNRDGTGELFF. The CDR3 DNA is TGTGCCAGCAGTAACAGGGACGGCACCGGGGAGCTGTTTTTT.

This clonotype has more than one count but fewer than ten. CDR3 sequence: CASSRYPGSYEQYF. The CDR3 DNA reads as TGTGCCAGCAGTCGATACCCAGGCTCCTACGAGCAGTACTTC. The chain recombines TRBV12-3 or TRBV12-4 with TRBJ2-7; D is uncertain. V was clipped by 5 bases and J by 0 bases, with 11 bases between them. The CDR3 extends over 14 amino acids.